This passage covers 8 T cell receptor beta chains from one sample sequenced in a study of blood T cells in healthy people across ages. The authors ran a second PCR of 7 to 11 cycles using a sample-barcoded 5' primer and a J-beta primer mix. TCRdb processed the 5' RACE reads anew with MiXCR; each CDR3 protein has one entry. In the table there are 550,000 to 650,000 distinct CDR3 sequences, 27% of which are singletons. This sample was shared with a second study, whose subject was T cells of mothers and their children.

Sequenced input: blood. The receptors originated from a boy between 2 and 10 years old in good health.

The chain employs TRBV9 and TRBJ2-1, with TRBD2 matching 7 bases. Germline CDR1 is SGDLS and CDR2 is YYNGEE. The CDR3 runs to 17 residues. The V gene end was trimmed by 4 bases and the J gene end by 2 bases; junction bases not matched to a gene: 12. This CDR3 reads CASSRTQRGAPYNEQFF. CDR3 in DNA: TGTGCCAGCAGCCGGACCCAGCGGGGTGCCCCCTACAATGAGCAGTTCTTC.

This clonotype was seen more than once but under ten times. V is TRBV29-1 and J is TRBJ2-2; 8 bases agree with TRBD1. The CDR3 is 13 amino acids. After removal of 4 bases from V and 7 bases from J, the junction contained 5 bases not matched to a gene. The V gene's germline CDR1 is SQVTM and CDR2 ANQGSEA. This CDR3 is CSVAGQGDGELFF. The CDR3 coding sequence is TGCAGCGTTGCCGGACAGGGAGACGGGGAGCTGTTTTTT.

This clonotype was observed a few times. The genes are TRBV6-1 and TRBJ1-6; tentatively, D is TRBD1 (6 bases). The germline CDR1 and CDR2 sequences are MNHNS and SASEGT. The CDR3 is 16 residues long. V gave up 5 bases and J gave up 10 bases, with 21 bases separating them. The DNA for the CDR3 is TGTGCCAGCAGTCTCATCAGGGGAGGAGAAGGGTCACCCCTCCACTTT. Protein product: CASSLIRGGEGSPLHF.

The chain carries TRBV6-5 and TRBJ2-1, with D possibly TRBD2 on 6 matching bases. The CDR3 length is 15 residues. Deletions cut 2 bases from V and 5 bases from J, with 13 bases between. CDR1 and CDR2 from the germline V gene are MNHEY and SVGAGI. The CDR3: CASSYRSGSNNEQFF. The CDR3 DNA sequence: TGTGCCAGCAGTTACCGAAGCGGGTCGAACAATGAGCAGTTCTTC.

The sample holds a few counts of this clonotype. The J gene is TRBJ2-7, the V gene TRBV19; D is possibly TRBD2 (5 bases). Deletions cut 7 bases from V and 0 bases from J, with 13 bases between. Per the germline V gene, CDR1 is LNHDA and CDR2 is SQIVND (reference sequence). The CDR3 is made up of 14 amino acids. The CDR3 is CASMGEAHSYEQYF. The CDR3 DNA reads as TGTGCCAGTATGGGAGAGGCCCACTCCTACGAGCAGTACTTC.

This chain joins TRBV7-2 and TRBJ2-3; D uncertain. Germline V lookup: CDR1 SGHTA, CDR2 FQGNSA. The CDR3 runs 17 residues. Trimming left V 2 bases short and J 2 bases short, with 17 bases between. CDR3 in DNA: TGTGCCAGCAGCTTAAGCGCGGTTTCGTCTTACACAGATACGCAGTATTTT. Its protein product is CASSLSAVSSYTDTQYF.

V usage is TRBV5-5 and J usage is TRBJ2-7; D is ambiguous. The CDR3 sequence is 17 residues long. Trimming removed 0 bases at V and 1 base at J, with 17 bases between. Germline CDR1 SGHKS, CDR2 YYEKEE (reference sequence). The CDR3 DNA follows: TGTGCCAGCAGCTTGGGCCTAAGCGTGTACCGTTCCTACGAGCAGTACTTC. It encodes CASSLGLSVYRSYEQYF.

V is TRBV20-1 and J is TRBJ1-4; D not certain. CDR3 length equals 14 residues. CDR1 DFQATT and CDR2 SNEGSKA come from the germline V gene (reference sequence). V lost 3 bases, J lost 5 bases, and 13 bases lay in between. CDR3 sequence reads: CSASQPRRNEKLFF. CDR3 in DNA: TGCAGTGCTAGTCAACCCAGGAGGAATGAAAAACTGTTTTTT.